Listed here is a single T cell receptor beta chain. Antigen unknown. Alongside a J-beta primer mix, a sample-barcoded 5' primer served in a second PCR lasting roughly 7 to 12 cycles. A 12-random-nucleotide template-switch adaptor tagged each cDNA molecule. A single record per CDR3 protein comes from TCRdb applying MiXCR to the 5' RACE reads. In the table there are under 700,000 distinct CDR3 sequences, approximately 25% of which are singletons. The data were taken from a study of blood T cells in healthy people across ages. Study findings and constraints: Naive CD4+ cell counts and diversity both ran higher in long-lived than in aged donors.

This sample was shared with a second study, whose subject was T cells of mothers and their children. That work states: Per mother, over 9 million TCR beta CDR3 reads were obtained; per child, approximately 3.2 million.

Sequenced input: blood. The TCR was taken from a boy aged 5 to 17 in good health.

CDR3 nucleotide sequence: TGTGCCAGCAAGGCCCCGAAGGGTAGGGGGAGGACTGAAGCTTTCTTT. Translating it yields CASKAPKGRGRTEAFF. The V gene is TRBV3-1, the J gene TRBJ1-1; possibly TRBD1 for D (6 bases). Trimming removed 7 bases at V and 5 bases at J, with 23 bases between. The germline gives CDR1 LGHDT, CDR2 YNNKEL (reference sequence). The CDR3 is made up of 16 amino acids. Complete variable domain (other parts from reference TRBV3-1 and TRBJ1-1): DTAVSQTPKYLVTQMGNDKSIKCEQNLGHDTMYWYKQDSKKFLKIMFSYNNKELIINETVPNRFSPKSPDKAHLNLHINSLELGDSAVYFCASKAPKGRGRTEAFFGQGTRLTVV.